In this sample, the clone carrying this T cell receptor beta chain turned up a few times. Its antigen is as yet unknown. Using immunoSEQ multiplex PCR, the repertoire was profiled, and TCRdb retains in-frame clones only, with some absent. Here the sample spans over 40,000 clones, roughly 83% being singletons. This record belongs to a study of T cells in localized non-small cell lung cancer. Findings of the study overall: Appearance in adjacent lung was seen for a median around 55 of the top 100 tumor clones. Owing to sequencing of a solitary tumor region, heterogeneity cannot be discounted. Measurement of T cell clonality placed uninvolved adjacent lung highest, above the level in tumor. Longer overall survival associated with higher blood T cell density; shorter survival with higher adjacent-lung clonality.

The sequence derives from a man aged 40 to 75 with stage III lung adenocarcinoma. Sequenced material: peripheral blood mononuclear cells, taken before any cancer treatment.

The CDR3 bases are TGTGCCAGCAGCGCGGGAGGGCGCTATGGCTACACCTTC. Its translation is CASSAGGRYGYTF. The chain uses TRBV9 and TRBJ1-2, with no clear D. CDR1 and CDR2 (germline): SGDLS, YYNGEE. The CDR3 is 13 amino acids. Trimming removed 3 bases at V and 4 bases at J, with 10 bases between.